Detailed here is one T cell receptor (beta chain). This CDR3 contains 14 residues. From germline, CDR1 is MNHEY and CDR2 SMNVEV (reference sequence). The J segment lost 4 bases and the V segment lost 4 bases, leaving 5 bases of the junction unmatched. The sample comes from a study of OX40 agonist ivuxolimab in advanced cancers. Study-level information: Partial responses, seen in three patients, involved one hepatocellular carcinoma and two cutaneous melanomas.

Here immunoSEQ multiplex PCR was the method, and the copy in TCRdb shows in-frame clones only, minus some. The sample consists of 48,000 or so clones, about 81% of them appearing once. Sequences were derived from CD4+ or CD8+ T cells sorted from blood, sampled in a trial of the OX40 agonist ivuxolimab. V is TRBV27 and J is TRBJ2-3; 7 bases are shared with TRBD2. This TCR was sampled from an adult with an advanced solid tumor such as melanoma, head and neck, liver or kidney cancer. CDR3 DNA: TGTGCCAGCAGTTCAAGGACTAGATCAGATACGCAGTATTTT. Translating it yields CASSSRTRSDTQYF.